Listed here are 4 T cell receptor beta chains from one sample, sequenced in a study of molecular identifiers for immune sequencing clone quantification. MiXCR, run by TCRdb on the PCR reads, gives a single entry per CDR3 protein. The sample holds some 580,000 distinct CDR3 sequences; about 25% are singletons and the top ten take 0.7% to 0.95%. The sequencing input was naive CD8+ T cells from blood, with Jurkat cell RNA spiked in. Subset indicated: FACS-sorted CD8+CD4-CCR7+CD45RA+ naive T cells. The receptor source for this set is a human donor in good health. Some libraries in this study had Jurkat cell RNA spiked in.

In its sample, this clonotype was seen once. The genes are TRBV19 and TRBJ2-1, with TRBD1 as a possible D gene (6 bases). The germline CDR1 and CDR2 sequences are LNHDA and SQIVND (reference sequence). CDR3 size: 13 residues. The ends were cut back, 3 bases at V and 9 bases at J, with 12 bases in the middle. CDR3 in DNA: TGTGCCAGTAGTATCTTGGACAGCCCTGAGCAGTTCTTC. Translating it yields CASSILDSPEQFF.

The gene calls are TRBV6-2 or TRBV6-3 and TRBJ1-6; D is ambiguous. The germline V and J ends were trimmed by 3 bases and 10 bases, with 22 bases remaining between them. Germline loops: CDR1 MNHEY, CDR2 SVGEGT. This CDR3 comprises 17 residues. The CDR3 sequence is CASSYISPRFVGSPLHF. The CDR3 nucleotides are TGTGCCAGCAGTTATATTTCCCCGCGGTTCGTAGGATCACCCCTCCACTTT.

Only one count was recorded for this clonotype. It may be a read error: a sequence one base away is much more abundant. This chain connects TRBV29-1 to TRBJ2-7; the match to TRBD1 covers 10 bases. This CDR3 region has 14 residues. Germline V lookup: CDR1 SQVTM, CDR2 ANQGSEA. The trim removed 6 bases at V and 6 bases at J, leaving 11 bases unmatched. The CDR3 sequence: CSVAPGQGPSEQYF. The CDR3 DNA reads TGCAGCGTAGCCCCGGGACAGGGGCCCTCCGAGCAGTACTTC.

This clonotype was detected only a few times. The chain has TRBV12-3 or TRBV12-4 and TRBJ1-1; no definite D call. V lost 7 bases and J lost 2, with 11 bases in between. This CDR3 spans 13 amino acids. This CDR3 is CASKWLGNTEAFF. As DNA, the CDR3 is TGTGCCAGCAAGTGGTTGGGAAACACTGAAGCTTTCTTT.